This T cell receptor beta chain was sequenced in a study of T cells in localized non-small cell lung cancer. The data were produced by immunoSEQ multiplex PCR, yet TCRdb's version contains in-frame clones alone and is incomplete. The sample comprises 20,000 to 30,000 clones, around 89% of which are singletons, and approximately 6% rests with the top ten. This CDR3 contains 18 residues. Per germline, CDR1 LGHNA and CDR2 YSLEER. With V trimmed by 2 bases and J by 0 bases, 9 bases remained unmatched. The sequencing here drew on PBMCs, taken before any cancer treatment. The receptor was derived from a man aged 35 to 69 with stage II lung adenocarcinoma. The rearrangement joins TRBV4-3 to TRBJ2-1, with 8 bases identical to TRBD2. The CDR3 reads CASSQLRGGVISYNEQFF. CDR3 sequence (DNA): TGCGCCAGCAGCCAACTACGGGGGGGGGTCATCTCCTACAATGAGCAGTTCTTC.